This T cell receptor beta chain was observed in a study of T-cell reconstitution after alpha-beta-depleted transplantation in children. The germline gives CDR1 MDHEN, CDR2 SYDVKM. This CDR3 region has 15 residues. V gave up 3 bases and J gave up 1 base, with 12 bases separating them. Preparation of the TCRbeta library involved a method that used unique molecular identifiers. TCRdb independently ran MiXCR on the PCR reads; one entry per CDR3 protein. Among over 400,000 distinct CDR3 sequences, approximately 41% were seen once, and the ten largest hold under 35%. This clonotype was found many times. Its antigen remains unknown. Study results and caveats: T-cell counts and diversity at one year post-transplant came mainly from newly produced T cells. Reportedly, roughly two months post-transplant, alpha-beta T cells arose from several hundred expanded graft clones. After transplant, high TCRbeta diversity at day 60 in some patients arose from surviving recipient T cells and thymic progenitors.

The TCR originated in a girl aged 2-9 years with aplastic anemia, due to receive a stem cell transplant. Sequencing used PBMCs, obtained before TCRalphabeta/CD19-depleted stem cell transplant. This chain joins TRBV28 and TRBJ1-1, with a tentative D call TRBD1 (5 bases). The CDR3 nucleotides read TGTGCCAGCAGTTTGCGCTTTCAGGGGAACACTGAAGCTTTCTTT. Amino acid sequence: CASSLRFQGNTEAFF.